These T cell receptor beta chains were read from a single sample in a study of cytomegalovirus exposure and HLA in healthy donors. Clones were sequenced by immunoSEQ multiplex PCR, and TCRdb holds only the in-frame ones, with some missing. The sample contains 120,000 to 150,000 clones, about four fifths of which appear only once. Sample: PBMCs. These receptors came from a male donor in good health and CMV-seronegative. Each CDR3 is given with its conserved first and last residue. Fields, in order: D gene, J gene, clone size, V gene, CDR3 DNA, CDR3 protein. The D gene is left open where the match is weak. Clone size, where shown, is once, few, many, or a class for clones that have expanded.

>NA|TRBJ1-2|few|TRBV7-9
TGTGCCAGCAGCTTGAGCGGGGAGCGTGGCTACACCTTC
CASSLSGERGYTF
>TRBD2|TRBJ2-1|NA|TRBV27
TGTGCCAGCAGTACCGGGGGGTGGGGGAATGAGCAGTTCTTC
CASSTGGWGNEQFF
>TRBD1|TRBJ2-4|NA|TRBV4-3
TGCGCCAGCAGCCAGGAACAGGGGACCAAAAACATTCAGTACTTC
CASSQEQGTKNIQYF
>NA|TRBJ2-7|few|TRBV5-1
TGCGCCAGCAGCTCGGGAGGGACAGATTTCTACGAGCAGTACTTC
CASSSGGTDFYEQYF
>TRBD1|TRBJ2-3|NA|TRBV6-1
TGTGCCAGCAGGGATCCGGGACAGCACACAGATACGCAGTATTTT
CASRDPGQHTDTQYF
>NA|TRBJ2-3|NA|TRBV23-1
TGCGCCAGCAGTCGCCGGGTCGGCACAGATACGCAGTATTTT
CASSRRVGTDTQYF
>TRBD2|TRBJ2-7|NA|TRBV4-2
TGTGCCAGCAGCCATCAACTAGCGGGAGAGGAATACGAGCAGTACTTC
CASSHQLAGEEYEQYF
>TRBD1|TRBJ1-2|NA|TRBV5-4
TGTGCCAGCAGCGGGAAAGGAGGGACAGCTAACTATGGCTACACCTTC
CASSGKGGTANYGYTF
>TRBD2|TRBJ2-7|NA|TRBV5-4
TGTGCCAGCAGCTCGGGACTAGGAGTCCACGAGCAGTACTTC
CASSSGLGVHEQYF
>TRBD2|TRBJ2-1|NA|TRBV5-1
TGCGCCAGCAGCGTGGGACTAGCGGGTTTTTATGAGCAGTTCTTC
CASSVGLAGFYEQFF
>NA|TRBJ2-2|NA|TRBV7-9
TGTGCCAGCAACCCATCCCCTAGCGTTGGGACCGGGGAGCTGTTTTTT
CASNPSPSVGTGELFF
>NA|TRBJ2-7|few|TRBV9
TGTGCCAGCAGCTTGGGACTGCTTAGGCACGAGCAGTACTTC
CASSLGLLRHEQYF
>NA|TRBJ2-3|NA|TRBV11-3
TGTGCCAGCAGCTCCCCCCAGGAAGATACGCAGTATTTT
CASSSPQEDTQYF
>TRBD2|TRBJ2-1|NA|TRBV19
TGTGCCACTGCGGGGAGGGCCTACAATGAGCAGTTCTTC
CATAGRAYNEQFF
>NA|TRBJ1-4|NA|TRBV11-2
TGTGCCAGCAGCTTCCCCGGGGAGGGGAGTGGGGAAAAACTGTTTTTT
CASSFPGEGSGEKLFF
>NA|TRBJ2-2|NA|TRBV19
TGTGCCAGTAGAATGGGCAGGGGAACCGGGGAGCTGTTTTTT
CASRMGRGTGELFF
>TRBD2|TRBJ2-1|NA|TRBV7-3
TGTGCCAGCAGTCGGACTAGCGGGAGCAACAATGAGCAGTTCTTC
CASSRTSGSNNEQFF
>TRBD2|TRBJ2-5|NA|TRBV9
TGTGCCAGCAGCCCAGGGTCTAGCGGGGTAGGACAAGAGACCCAGTACTTC
CASSPGSSGVGQETQYF
>NA|TRBJ2-5|NA|TRBV27
TGTGCCAGCGGTCAAGGAGCGCCGATCCAAGAGACCCAGTACTTC
CASGQGAPIQETQYF
>NA|TRBJ2-3|few|TRBV5-1
TGCGCCAGCAGCTTGGCTACAGAAGGAGATACGCAGTATTTT
CASSLATEGDTQYF
>TRBD1|TRBJ1-1|NA|TRBV14
TGTGCCAGCAGCCAACCCGGGACAGCTAAAGAAGCTTTCTTT
CASSQPGTAKEAFF
>TRBD2|TRBJ2-1|few|TRBV5-4
TGTGCCAGCAGCTTCCGGCTAGCGGGAAGGAATGAGCAGTTCTTC
CASSFRLAGRNEQFF
>TRBD2|TRBJ2-5|once|TRBV11-1
TGTGCCAGCAGCGCTAGCGGACTACAAGAGACCCAGTACTTC
CASSASGLQETQYF
>TRBD1|TRBJ2-7|NA|TRBV14
TGTGCCAGCAGCCAAGGGGGGACAGAGAGCTACGAGCAGTACTTC
CASSQGGTESYEQYF
>NA|TRBJ2-1|NA|TRBV6-5
TGTGCCAGCAGTTACCTGGGCAGGGTGGGCCTTGAGCAGTTCTTC
CASSYLGRVGLEQFF
>NA|TRBJ2-1|NA|TRBV27
TGTGCCAGCACCACCGGACAGTACAATGAGCAGTTCTTC
CASTTGQYNEQFF
>NA|TRBJ2-1|NA|TRBV6-1
TGTGCCAGCAGTGCCATTGGGGGCAGGGGTTCAGAAAATGAGCAGTTCTTC
CASSAIGGRGSENEQFF
>TRBD2|TRBJ2-1|NA|TRBV6-5
TGTGCCAGCAGAACTAGCGGTGATGAGCAGTTCTTC
CASRTSGDEQFF
>NA|TRBJ1-5|NA|TRBV30
TGTGCCTGGTCATCCCTCTCGGGGTACAATCAGCCCCAGCATTTT
CAWSSLSGYNQPQHF
>TRBD2|TRBJ2-3|NA|TRBV5-4
TGTGCCAGCAGACATGGACTAGCGGACACAGATACGCAGTATTTT
CASRHGLADTDTQYF
>TRBD1|TRBJ2-3|NA|TRBV28
TGTGCCAGCAGTTCGGGACAGAGCACAGATACGCAGTATTTT
CASSSGQSTDTQYF
>TRBD1|TRBJ2-7|NA|TRBV27
TGTGCCAGCAGTTATCAGGGGGCATCCTACGAGCAGTACTTC
CASSYQGASYEQYF
>NA|TRBJ1-2|NA|TRBV7-2
TGTGCCAGCAGCTTAGACAGGGTTCTCACTTATGGCTACACCTTC
CASSLDRVLTYGYTF
>NA|TRBJ1-2|NA|TRBV5-1
TGCGCCAGCAGGGAGGGCAACTATGGCTACACCTTC
CASREGNYGYTF
>NA|TRBJ1-3|NA|TRBV25-1
TGTGCCAGCAGTGAAGGTCGGTGGAGCCCGAGCTCTGGAAACACCATATATTTT
CASSEGRWSPSSGNTIYF